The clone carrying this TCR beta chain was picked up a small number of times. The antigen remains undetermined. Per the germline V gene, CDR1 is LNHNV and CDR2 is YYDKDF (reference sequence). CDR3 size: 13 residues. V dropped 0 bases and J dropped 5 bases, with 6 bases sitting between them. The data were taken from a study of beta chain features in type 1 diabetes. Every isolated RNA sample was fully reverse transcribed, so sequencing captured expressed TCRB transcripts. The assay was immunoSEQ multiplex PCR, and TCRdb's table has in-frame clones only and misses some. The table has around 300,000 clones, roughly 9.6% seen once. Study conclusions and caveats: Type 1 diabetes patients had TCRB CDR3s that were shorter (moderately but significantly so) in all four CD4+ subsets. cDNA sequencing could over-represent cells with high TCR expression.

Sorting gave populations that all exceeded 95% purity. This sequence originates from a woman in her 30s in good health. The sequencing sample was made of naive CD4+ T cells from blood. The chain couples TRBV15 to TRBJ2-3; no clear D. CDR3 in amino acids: CATSRDLGDTQYF. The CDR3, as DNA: TGTGCCACCAGCAGAGATCTCGGAGATACGCAGTATTTT.